This T cell receptor (beta chain) was captured by sequencing in a study of post-analysis software for immune sequencing data. Turning to the study itself: Disease trajectories encompassed relapsing-remitting, secondary progressive and progressive-relapsing multiple sclerosis. Findings and limits, study-wide: In multiple sclerosis, normalized Chao1 diversity was significantly below that of controls. Batch-matched samples strongly co-clustered by F measure. Included in a set of about 5 TRBV segments more frequent in patients than controls were TRBV5-6, TRBV5-1 and TRBV20-1.

cDNA libraries of TCR beta carried unique molecular identifiers. T cells numbering about 0.85 to 10 million yielded cDNA molecules that totaled about 500,000. TCRdb processed the PCR reads anew with MiXCR; each CDR3 protein has one entry. The sample records 600,000 to 700,000 distinct CDR3 sequences, around 60% being singletons. A single count supports this clonotype. Antigen specificity is unknown. The CDR3 loop spans 18 amino acids. Trimming took 1 base from V and 1 from J; bases not matched to a gene: 8. The germline V gene has CDR1 SGHVS and CDR2 FNYEAQ. This TCR was sampled from a girl aged 2-10 years with multiple sclerosis. The sequencing input was blood. The V gene is TRBV7-6, the J gene TRBJ2-2, with 8 bases identical to TRBD2. The CDR3 nucleotides read TGTGCCAGCAGCTTAGAACCCGGGGGGGTTCTGAACACCGGGGAGCTGTTTTTT. Amino acid sequence: CASSLEPGGVLNTGELFF.